This T cell receptor (beta chain) was profiled in a study of T cell repertoires in cytomegalovirus infection. Each CDR3 protein gets one entry after TCRdb re-called the reads with MiXCR. Among about 110,000 distinct CDR3 sequences listed, roughly 9.1% were seen once. The germline gives CDR1 LNHDA, CDR2 SQIVND (reference sequence). The CDR3 loop spans 16 amino acids. V gave up 9 bases and J gave up 3 bases; unmatched junction bases: 16. As concerns this clonotype: The antigen is undetermined.

The sequence came from a human donor in good health (CMV status not recorded). Some clones in this sample may be carry-over from other donors' samples. J is TRBJ1-2 and V is TRBV19; TRBD1 matches 7 bases. The sequenced sample consisted of PBMCs, sequenced either directly or after in vitro stimulation (not recorded which). The CDR3 DNA reads TGTGCCAGCTCAAGGATGGACAGGATTCTTCACTATGGCTACACCTTC. The encoded protein is CASSRMDRILHYGYTF.